The 16 T cell receptor beta chains in this list originate from one sample, sequenced in a study of control samples from healthy donors and cancer patients. Here immunoSEQ multiplex PCR was the method, and the copy in TCRdb shows in-frame clones only, minus some. Here the sample spans 120,000 or so clones, about 90% being singletons. Material for sequencing was blood. The origin of the receptors is a young man in good health.

As DNA, the CDR3 is TGTGCCAGCAGTCCCCGGGACAGCCAAGAGACCCAGTACTTC. Protein: CASSPRDSQETQYF. The chain is built from TRBV7-9 and TRBJ2-5; TRBD1 agrees at 7 bases. The V gene end was trimmed by 6 bases and the J gene end by 1 base; junction bases not matched to a gene: 5. The V gene's germline CDR1 is SEHNR and CDR2 FQNEAQ (reference sequence). The CDR3 covers 14 residues. Looking up the rest from reference TRBV7-9 and TRBJ2-5 gives the full variable domain: DTGVSQNPRHKITKRGQNVTFRCDPISEHNRLYWYRQTLGQGPEFLTYFQNEAQLEKSRLLSDRFSAERPKGSFSTLEIQRTEQGDSAMYLCASSPRDSQETQYFGPGTRLLVL.

The rearrangement links TRBV30 to TRBJ2-2; 7 positions agree with TRBD2. The V segment lost 0 bases and the J segment 3 bases; nucleotides outside the gene matches: 4. Germline V gene data show CDR1 as GTSNPN and CDR2 as SVGIG (reference sequence). This CDR3 is 15 amino acids long. CDR3 sequence reads: CAWSVMGLHTGELFF. The DNA for the CDR3 is TGTGCCTGGAGTGTAATGGGACTACACACCGGGGAGCTGTTTTTT.

This clone was recorded only once. The CDR3 loop is CASGQAGGTDTQYF. The DNA for the CDR3 is TGTGCCAGCGGTCAAGCGGGAGGCACAGATACGCAGTATTTT. J is TRBJ2-3 and V is TRBV6-4, with TRBD2 matching over 8 bases. CDR1 and CDR2 (germline): MRHNA, SNTAGT. The trim removed 8 bases at V and 1 base at J, leaving 5 bases unmatched. This CDR3 is built from 14 residues.

The chain combines TRBV5-3 with TRBJ2-1; 13 bases fit TRBD2. TRBV5-3 is known as an ORF, though its function is uncertain. This CDR3 has 17 amino acids. The junction had 3 bases not matched to a gene; V was cut back by 3 bases and J by 0 bases. Here the CDR3 reads CARSSGLAGVSYNEQFF. The DNA for the CDR3 is TGTGCCAGAAGCTCCGGACTAGCGGGAGTCTCCTACAATGAGCAGTTCTTC.

V is TRBV7-3 and J is TRBJ2-7; D is unresolved. The germline V and J ends were trimmed by 4 bases and 6 bases, with 7 bases remaining between them. Germline V gene data show CDR1 as SGHTA and CDR2 as FQGTGA. This CDR3 spans 11 amino acids. CDR3 nucleotide sequence: TGTGCCAGCAGCTATGGGCGCGAGCAGTACTTC. Its protein is CASSYGREQYF.

V is TRBV7-2 and J is TRBJ1-2; 8 nucleotides agree with TRBD1. Germline V gene data show CDR1 as SGHTA and CDR2 as FQGNSA. The CDR3 has 16 residues. V dropped 5 bases and J dropped 2; count of bases not matched to a gene: 10. The CDR3 here is CASSLFGAGGNYGYTF. The DNA for the CDR3 is TGTGCCAGCAGCCTCTTCGGGGCAGGGGGCAACTATGGCTACACCTTC.

This clone was found a few times. The J gene is TRBJ2-3, the V gene TRBV6-5; no reliable D call. This CDR3 comprises 13 residues. V gave up 4 bases and J gave up 3 bases, with 8 bases separating them. Germline CDR1 is MNHEY and CDR2 is SVGAGI. CDR3 coding DNA: TGTGCCAGCAGTTCTTACTTTACAGATACGCAGTATTTT. Protein: CASSSYFTDTQYF.

About this clone: At the DNA level, this CDR3 is encoded by other sequences in the same sample as well. This chain uses TRBV2 with TRBJ2-7; D is unclear. Germline CDR1 is SNHLY and CDR2 is FYNNEI. The CDR3 runs to 14 residues. Between the trimmed V and J ends, which lost 1 base and 4 bases, there was a span of 11 bases. The CDR3 DNA sequence: TGTGCCAGCAGTGAAGTGTTAGCTGGTTACGAGCAGTACTTC. Amino acid sequence: CASSEVLAGYEQYF. Combining the CDR3 with reference TRBV2 and TRBJ2-7 gives the whole variable domain EPEVTQTPSHQVTQMGQEVILRCVPISNHLYFYWYRQILGQKVEFLVSFYNNEISEKSEIFDDQFSVERPDGSNFTLKIRSTKLEDSAMYFCASSEVLAGYEQYFGPGTRLTVT.

This rearrangement joins TRBV30 to TRBJ2-1, with 9 bases lining up with TRBD1. Germline assignment: CDR1 GTSNPN and CDR2 SVGIG (reference sequence). V lost 3 bases and J lost 4; bases outside the gene matches: 10. This CDR3 is built from 16 residues. The DNA for the CDR3 is TGTGCCTGGAGAAACGCCGGGACAGGGCTATACAATGAGCAGTTCTTC. Translated: CAWRNAGTGLYNEQFF.

The chain carries TRBV18 and TRBJ1-2, with TRBD1 as a possible D gene (5 bases). The length of the CDR3 is 15 residues. Germline CDR1 reads KGHSH; CDR2 reads LQKENI. Trimming took off 0 bases at V and 4 bases at J, with 12 bases between the two ends. CDR3 protein: CASSPPSGLFYGYTF. The CDR3, as DNA: TGTGCCAGCTCACCACCGTCGGGACTCTTCTATGGCTACACCTTC.

V gene TRBV3-1 (or the pseudogene TRBV3-2) combines with J gene TRBJ2-1; 8 nucleotides align to TRBD2. This CDR3 region has 16 residues. Looked up from germline, CDR1 is LGHDT and CDR2 is YNNKEL (reference sequence). V was pared by 1 base and J by 5 bases, with 7 bases of the junction left unmatched. DNA of the CDR3: TGTGCCAGCAGCCAAGTGAGTAGCGGGACCCACAATGAGCAGTTCTTC. It encodes CASSQVSSGTHNEQFF.

The V call is TRBV19, the J call TRBJ2-5; 8 nucleotides line up with TRBD1. The CDR3 is 15 amino acids. Unmatched junction bases numbered 6, after V lost 5 bases and J lost 1 base. Germline V gene sequence: CDR1 LNHDA, CDR2 SQIVND (reference sequence). DNA for the CDR3: TGTGCCAGTAGTCGATACAGGGGGTTCCAAGAGACCCAGTACTTC. This codes for CASSRYRGFQETQYF.

This rearrangement joins TRBV25-1 to TRBJ1-6; D remains unclear. Trimming took off 3 bases at V and 10 bases at J, with 13 bases between the two ends. Germline V CDR1 and CDR2: MGHDK, SYGVNS. The CDR3 length is 14 residues. The CDR3 sequence: CASSDWTPESPLHF. The CDR3 region has the DNA TGTGCCAGCAGTGATTGGACCCCGGAGTCACCCCTCCACTTT.

The chain is built from TRBV9 and TRBJ1-1; 8 nucleotides agree with TRBD1. The germline CDR1 and CDR2 sequences are SGDLS and YYNGEE. This CDR3 has 14 residues. V was pared by 0 bases and J by 10 bases, with 8 bases of the junction left unmatched. CDR3 sequence (DNA): TGTGCCAGCAGCGTAGGGCAGGGGGCCATTGGAGCTTTCTTT. Its protein product is CASSVGQGAIGAFF.

The chain combines TRBV7-3 with TRBJ2-1; tentatively, D is TRBD2 (5 bases). Germline loops: CDR1 SGHTA, CDR2 FQGTGA. The CDR3 runs to 13 residues. The germline V and J ends were trimmed by 5 bases and 4 bases, with 9 bases remaining between them. The CDR3 nucleotides read TGTGCCAGCAGCGAGCGGATGTACAATGAGCAGTTCTTC. Translation gives CASSERMYNEQFF. Together with reference TRBV7-3 and TRBJ2-1, the CDR3 gives the full variable domain: GAGVSQTPSNKVTEKGKYVELRCDPISGHTALYWYRQSLGQGPEFLIYFQGTGAADDSGLPNDRFFAVRPEGSVSTLKIQRTERGDSAVYLCASSERMYNEQFFGPGTRLTVL.

The V and J genes are TRBV27 and TRBJ2-1; TRBD2 agrees at 8 bases. In germline, CDR1 is MNHEY, CDR2 SMNVEV (reference sequence). The CDR3 covers 17 residues. V shed 1 base and J 5 bases; nucleotides not matched to a gene: 10. In DNA form, the CDR3 reads TGTGCCAGCAGTTTATGGGGGACTAGTTCCGGGAACAATGAGCAGTTCTTC. This codes for CASSLWGTSSGNNEQFF.